This entry describes one T cell receptor beta chain. Its antigen is unidentified. The ends lost 6 bases at V and 2 bases at J; junction bases unmatched: 7. The V gene's germline CDR1 is MNHEY and CDR2 SVGAGI. The CDR3 is 15 amino acids. This sample is drawn from a study of T cell responses to AZD1222 COVID-19 vaccine. The study's findings and limits: Two doses of AZD1222 preceded a rise in Spike-specific TCR breadth and depth. Seropositivity was recorded at baseline in only a handful of AZD1222 recipients.

Sequencing was performed with immunoSEQ multiplex PCR; in TCRdb, only in-frame clones are kept and a portion is missing. The table includes roughly 80,000 clones, more than 85% detected once. Sequencing used peripheral blood, obtained 28 days after the second AZD1222 dose. The clonotype was recovered from an adult who received the AZD1222 COVID-19 vaccine. The chain recombines TRBV6-5 with TRBJ2-1; 7 bases are shared with TRBD2. For the CDR3, the DNA is TGTGCCAGCAGCTCGCTAGCGGCGACCTACAATGAGCAGTTCTTC. Its translation is CASSSLAATYNEQFF.